A selection of T cell receptor beta chains follows, all from one sample in a study of T cell responses to AZD1222 COVID-19 vaccine. Using immunoSEQ multiplex PCR, the repertoire was profiled, and TCRdb retains in-frame clones only, with some absent. The sample has over 130,000 clones, around 94% seen once. The source was peripheral blood, collected on day 0 of AZD1222 vaccination. Source of these receptors: an adult in good health. Both conserved end residues are part of each CDR3. The D gene is left open where the match is weak. Rows give clone size only sometimes, using once, few, many, or a class for an expanded clone.

V: TRBV28; size: .; D: .; J: TRBJ1-3; CDR3: CASSLFGFSGNTIYF; DNA: TGTGCCAGCAGTTTATTCGGGTTCTCTGGAAACACCATATATTTT
V: TRBV7-2; size: .; D: .; J: TRBJ2-1; CDR3: CASSLAAPPHNEQFF; DNA: TGTGCCAGCAGCTTAGCTGCACCCCCCCACAATGAGCAGTTCTTC
V: TRBV6-5; size: .; D: TRBD2; J: TRBJ2-1; CDR3: CASSWGTSGVSEQFF; DNA: TGTGCCAGCAGTTGGGGGACTAGCGGGGTGAGTGAGCAGTTCTTC
V: TRBV12-2; size: .; D: .; J: TRBJ1-2; CDR3: CASRLDREDQDYGYTF; DNA: TGTGCAAGTCGCTTGGACAGGGAGGATCAGGACTATGGCTACACCTTC
V: TRBV7-9; size: .; D: TRBD1; J: TRBJ2-1; CDR3: CASSYEPGQSYNEQFF; DNA: TGTGCCAGCAGCTACGAACCGGGACAGAGCTACAATGAGCAGTTCTTC
V: TRBV28; size: .; D: .; J: TRBJ2-3; CDR3: CASSLDGVNTDTQYF; DNA: TGTGCCAGCAGTCTAGACGGCGTAAACACAGATACGCAGTATTTT
V: TRBV6-5; size: .; D: .; J: TRBJ2-1; CDR3: CASSYRRAGLSDEQFF; DNA: TGTGCCAGCAGTTACCGTAGGGCAGGGTTAAGCGATGAGCAGTTCTTC
V: TRBV6-6; size: once; D: TRBD2; J: TRBJ2-1; CDR3: CASSLTSGGSNEQFF; DNA: TGTGCCAGCAGCCTAACTAGCGGGGGGAGCAATGAGCAGTTCTTC
V: TRBV24-1; size: .; D: .; J: TRBJ2-3; CDR3: CATRAREGTDTQYF; DNA: TGTGCCACCAGGGCGAGGGAGGGCACAGATACGCAGTATTTT
V: TRBV29-1; size: .; D: TRBD1; J: TRBJ1-2; CDR3: CSVEGQGAAGYTF; DNA: TGCAGCGTTGAAGGGCAGGGGGCGGCGGGCTACACCTTC
V: TRBV18; size: .; D: .; J: TRBJ2-2; CDR3: CASSPWTENTGELFF; DNA: TGTGCCAGCTCTCCCTGGACTGAGAACACCGGGGAGCTGTTTTTT
V: TRBV4-1; size: .; D: .; J: TRBJ2-1; CDR3: CASSFSGIGTYNEQFF; DNA: TGCGCCAGCAGCTTTAGCGGCATAGGGACCTACAATGAGCAGTTCTTC
V: TRBV4-1; size: .; D: .; J: TRBJ2-5; CDR3: CASSRQSEETQYF; DNA: TGCGCCAGCAGCCGGCAGTCCGAAGAGACCCAGTACTTC
V: TRBV29-1; size: once; D: .; J: TRBJ2-2; CDR3: CSVLAENTGELFF; DNA: TGCAGCGTTTTAGCGGAGAACACCGGGGAGCTGTTTTTT
V: TRBV15; size: .; D: TRBD1; J: TRBJ2-3; CDR3: CATSRDLGGLSTDTQYF; DNA: TGTGCCACCAGCAGAGATCTAGGGGGCCTTAGCACAGATACGCAGTATTTT
V: TRBV2; size: .; D: .; J: TRBJ2-5; CDR3: CASRALGLTQETQYF; DNA: TGTGCCAGCAGGGCCCTTGGACTTACCCAAGAGACCCAGTACTTC
V: TRBV19; size: .; D: .; J: TRBJ1-2; CDR3: CASSMGRGGQSYYGYTF; DNA: TGTGCCAGTAGTATGGGGCGTGGCGGGCAGTCCTACTATGGCTACACCTTC
V: TRBV10-3; size: .; D: .; J: TRBJ1-2; CDR3: CAISESVVPNYGYTF; DNA: TGTGCCATCAGTGAGTCGGTTGTGCCTAACTATGGCTACACCTTC
V: TRBV19; size: .; D: .; J: TRBJ1-5; CDR3: CASSGRYYSNQPQHF; DNA: TGTGCCAGTAGTGGCAGGTACTATTCAAATCAGCCCCAGCATTTT
V: TRBV4-2; size: .; D: .; J: TRBJ1-1; CDR3: CASSQEIEGNTEAFF; DNA: TGTGCCAGCAGCCAAGAAATAGAAGGGAACACTGAAGCTTTCTTT
V: TRBV15; size: .; D: .; J: TRBJ2-5; CDR3: CATSRVNRALETQYF; DNA: TGTGCCACCAGCAGGGTAAACAGGGCCCTAGAGACCCAGTACTTC
V: TRBV6-5; size: .; D: .; J: TRBJ2-3; CDR3: CASSPRWTVTDTQYF; DNA: TGTGCCAGCAGTCCCCGCTGGACAGTCACAGATACGCAGTATTTT
V: TRBV7-6; size: once; D: .; J: TRBJ1-3; CDR3: CASSHGTKEFSGNTIYF; DNA: TGTGCCAGCAGCCACGGGACAAAGGAGTTCTCTGGAAACACCATATATTTT
V: TRBV19; size: .; D: TRBD2; J: TRBJ2-1; CDR3: CASSIPSGSIHEQFF; DNA: TGTGCCAGTAGTATCCCTAGCGGGAGTATCCATGAGCAGTTCTTC
V: TRBV5-1; size: .; D: TRBD1; J: TRBJ2-2; CDR3: CASSRGQGAGELFF; DNA: TGCGCCAGCAGCCGGGGACAGGGGGCTGGGGAGCTGTTTTTT
V: TRBV30; size: once; D: .; J: TRBJ2-1; CDR3: CAWSVLRGAKEQFF; DNA: TGTGCCTGGAGTGTATTACGCGGGGCGAAAGAGCAGTTCTTC
V: TRBV10-2; size: .; D: .; J: TRBJ2-3; CDR3: CASSESGRVTDTQYF; DNA: TGCGCCAGCAGTGAGTCTGGCAGGGTCACAGATACGCAGTATTTT
V: TRBV5-1; size: .; D: .; J: TRBJ1-1; CDR3: CASSLAGTGAAFF; DNA: TGCGCCAGCAGCTTGGCCGGGACGGGAGCAGCTTTCTTT
V: TRBV7-2; size: .; D: TRBD2; J: TRBJ2-2; CDR3: CASSPAGLAGGGELFF; DNA: TGTGCCAGCAGTCCAGCCGGTCTAGCGGGAGGGGGGGAGCTGTTTTTT
V: TRBV2; size: .; D: .; J: TRBJ1-3; CDR3: CASSVENRGSGNTIYF; DNA: TGTGCCAGCAGTGTAGAAAATAGAGGCTCTGGAAACACCATATATTTT
V: TRBV6-6; size: .; D: .; J: TRBJ2-2; CDR3: CASSAGAGELFF; DNA: TGTGCCAGCAGTGCCGGAGCCGGGGAGCTGTTTTTT
V: TRBV12-3/TRBV12-4; size: .; D: .; J: TRBJ1-5; CDR3: CASSSPPEPQHF; DNA: TGTGCCAGCAGTTCCCCCCCGGAGCCCCAGCATTTT
V: TRBV5-5; size: .; D: .; J: TRBJ2-2; CDR3: CASSLVGAGELFF; DNA: TGTGCCAGCAGCTTGGTCGGGGCCGGGGAGCTGTTTTTT
V: TRBV4-1; size: .; D: .; J: TRBJ1-6; CDR3: CASSTQVGYNSPLHF; DNA: TGCGCCAGCAGCACACAGGTTGGATATAATTCACCCCTCCACTTT
V: TRBV19; size: .; D: .; J: TRBJ1-1; CDR3: CASSVDLNTEAFF; DNA: TGTGCCAGTAGTGTCGACCTGAACACTGAAGCTTTCTTT
V: TRBV2; size: once; D: .; J: TRBJ1-5; CDR3: CASRKEVGNQPQHF; DNA: TGTGCCAGCAGAAAGGAGGTAGGCAATCAGCCCCAGCATTTT
V: TRBV27; size: .; D: .; J: TRBJ1-2; CDR3: CASSPGRMDGYTF; DNA: TGTGCCAGCAGTCCGGGTCGGATGGATGGCTACACCTTC
V: TRBV9; size: .; D: TRBD1; J: TRBJ1-1; CDR3: CASSVVSFVLGGTDLNTEAFF; DNA: TGTGCCAGCAGCGTAGTCAGTTTCGTGTTGGGGGGGACAGACCTAAACACTGAAGCTTTCTTT
V: TRBV7-2; size: .; D: .; J: TRBJ2-3; CDR3: CASSSRGYTDTQYF; DNA: TGTGCCAGCAGCTCCCGCGGGTACACAGATACGCAGTATTTT
V: TRBV5-4; size: .; D: .; J: TRBJ2-5; CDR3: CASSLAVGGRETQYF; DNA: TGTGCCAGCAGCTTGGCAGTGGGGGGGCGGGAGACCCAGTACTTC
V: TRBV5-1; size: .; D: TRBD2; J: TRBJ2-3; CDR3: CASSFDSGGIDTQYF; DNA: TGCGCCAGCAGCTTCGACTCGGGGGGGATAGATACGCAGTATTTT
V: TRBV5-4; size: .; D: .; J: TRBJ1-2; CDR3: CASSPRWGVVPTYGYTF; DNA: TGTGCCAGCAGCCCACGGTGGGGAGTTGTGCCCACCTATGGCTACACCTTC
V: TRBV5-4; size: .; D: .; J: TRBJ2-3; CDR3: CASSSPNRQDATDTQYF; DNA: TGTGCCAGCAGCTCACCGAACCGACAGGACGCTACAGATACGCAGTATTTT
V: TRBV18; size: .; D: .; J: TRBJ2-4; CDR3: CASSPDKNIQYF; DNA: TGTGCCAGCTCACCGGATAAAAACATTCAGTACTTC
V: TRBV4-3; size: .; D: TRBD1; J: TRBJ1-2; CDR3: CASSQATGLNYGYTF; DNA: TGCGCCAGCAGCCAAGCGACAGGGTTAAACTATGGCTACACCTTC